One sample yielded the 30 T cell receptor beta chains listed below, sequenced in a study of blood T cell repertoires in COVID-19. Libraries were prepared by immunoSEQ multiplex PCR; TCRdb keeps only in-frame clonotypes and omits some of them. The sample yields about 260,000 clones, around 87% seen once. The sequencing sample was made of peripheral blood. The receptors were sampled from a woman between 40 and 55 years old who had recovered from COVID-19.

The chain couples TRBV4-1 to TRBJ2-7; a possible D gene is TRBD2 (6 bases). The CDR3 has 17 amino acids. Trimming pared 4 bases from V and 9 bases from J, leaving 28 bases between. CDR1 is MGHRA, CDR2 YSYEKL, per germline. In DNA form, the CDR3 reads TGCGCCAGCAGCCCCTCCTTCACGGGGCGGTTCCTCGGGGGGCAGTACTTC. This gives the protein CASSPSFTGRFLGGQYF.

The CDR3, as DNA: TGCGCCAGCAGCACAAGTGGGGCCAACGTCCTGACTTTC. This codes for CASSTSGANVLTF. The chain uses TRBV4-1 and TRBJ2-6, with D uncertain. Germline V lookup: CDR1 MGHRA, CDR2 YSYEKL. CDR3 length: 13 amino acids. The V end lost 5 bases, the J end lost 3 bases, and 5 bases lay between the germline ends.

This chain joins TRBV20-1 and TRBJ2-1; D perhaps matches TRBD2 (6 bases). CDR1 and CDR2 (germline): DFQATT, SNEGSKA (reference sequence). CDR3 length equals 11 residues. The V end was cut by 5 bases, the J end by 13 bases, with 15 bases between. In DNA, the CDR3 is TGCAGTGCTCCAATGGGGGACTTCCAGTTCTTC. Its translation: CSAPMGDFQFF.

The rearrangement joins TRBV6-5 to TRBJ1-5; 8 positions match TRBD1. V gave up 6 bases and J gave up 2 bases; unmatched junction bases: 6. The CDR3 sequence is 15 residues long. Germline CDR1 is MNHEY and CDR2 is SVGAGI. CDR3 DNA: TGTGCCAGCAGCCCGGGGACAGGACGCAATCAGCCCCAGCATTTT. Its translation: CASSPGTGRNQPQHF.

Only one count was recorded for this clone. The V gene is TRBV6-2 or TRBV6-3, the J gene TRBJ1-6; D is perhaps TRBD1 (6 bases). V lost 6 bases to trimming and J lost 11 bases, with 20 bases between them. CDR1 and CDR2 (germline): MNHEY, SVGEGT. The CDR3 covers 15 residues. The CDR3, as DNA: TGTGCCAGCAGCTTATTACAGGGATCCGAAGCACCCCTCCACTTT. Encoded protein: CASSLLQGSEAPLHF.

The gene calls are TRBV28 and TRBJ2-3, with D possibly being TRBD1 (6 bases). The CDR3 consists of 12 residues. The ends were cut back, 2 bases at V and 9 bases at J, with 9 bases in the middle. Germline CDR1 reads MDHEN; CDR2 reads SYDVKM. The chain's CDR3 is CASSLDRWTQYF. CDR3 in DNA: TGTGCCAGCAGTTTAGACAGGTGGACGCAGTATTTT. Drawing the rest from reference TRBV28 and TRBJ2-3, the complete variable domain is DVKVTQSSRYLVKRTGEKVFLECVQDMDHENMFWYRQDPGLGLRLIYFSYDVKMKEKGDIPEGYSVSREKKERFSLILESASTNQTSMYLCASSLDRWTQYFGPGTRLTVL.

The table lists this clone with a count of one. The gene calls are TRBV19 and TRBJ2-7; 9 nucleotides agree with TRBD1. Trimming took 6 bases from V and 2 from J; bases not matched to a gene: 14. Per the germline V gene, CDR1 is LNHDA and CDR2 is SQIVND (reference sequence). This CDR3 has 17 residues. In DNA form, the CDR3 reads TGTGCCAGTAGCCCTCAAACCTGGGACAGGGAGGCCTACGAGCAGTACTTC. Its translation is CASSPQTWDREAYEQYF. Filled out from reference TRBV19 and TRBJ2-7, the complete variable domain reads DGGITQSPKYLFRKEGQNVTLSCEQNLNHDAMYWYRQDPGQGLRLIYYSQIVNDFQKGDIAEGYSVSREKKESFPLTVTSAQKNPTAFYLCASSPQTWDREAYEQYFGPGTRLTVT.

This chain uses TRBV10-2 with TRBJ1-5; D is unclear. The germline V gene encodes CDR1 WSHSY and CDR2 SAAADI. The V and J ends lost 3 bases and 9 bases respectively, with 18 bases between them. The CDR3 is 15 residues long. This CDR3 reads CASSDVPAVSRPQHF. The CDR3 nucleotides are TGCGCCAGCAGTGACGTCCCGGCGGTATCACGGCCCCAGCATTTT.

The V and J genes are TRBV13 and TRBJ2-5; tentatively, D is TRBD2 (5 bases). In germline, CDR1 is PRHDT, CDR2 FYEKMQ (reference sequence). Trimming removed 4 bases at V and 5 bases at J, with 20 bases between. CDR3 length: 16 residues. The CDR3 is CASSWTGSAGRETQYF. The CDR3 nucleotides are TGTGCCAGCAGCTGGACGGGAAGCGCCGGTCGGGAGACCCAGTACTTC.

This chain uses TRBV5-1 with TRBJ1-2, with 9 nucleotides matching TRBD1. V shed 5 bases, J shed 6 bases, and the junction held 5 bases outside the gene matches. From germline, CDR1 is SGHRS and CDR2 YFSETQ. This CDR3 spans 13 amino acids. The CDR3 region has the DNA TGCGCCAGCAGAAACAGGGGGCGGGATGGCTACACCTTC. This translates into CASRNRGRDGYTF.

This sequence joins TRBV7-9 and TRBJ2-5, with 8 bases that match TRBD1. V lost 1 base, J lost 2 bases, and 3 bases stayed unmatched. Germline loops: CDR1 SEHNR, CDR2 FQNEAQ (reference sequence). The CDR3 loop spans 15 amino acids. CDR3: CASSLGTGNQETQYF. As DNA, the CDR3 is TGTGCCAGCAGCTTAGGGACAGGGAATCAAGAGACCCAGTACTTC.

The V call is TRBV7-8, the J call TRBJ2-3, with 7 bases lining up with TRBD2. The CDR3 sequence is 13 residues long. Trimming removed 5 bases from V and 6 bases from J; junction bases left unmatched: 5. Germline loops: CDR1 SGHVS, CDR2 FQNEAQ. CDR3 region: CASSLGGIDTQYF. For the CDR3, the DNA is TGTGCCAGCAGCCTGGGAGGGATCGATACGCAGTATTTT.

In this sample, this clone turned up many times. This chain joins TRBV18 and TRBJ2-3; D not certain. This CDR3 spans 13 amino acids. Germline V gene lookup returns CDR1 KGHSH and CDR2 LQKENI. Deletions cut 2 bases from V and 4 bases from J, with 7 bases between. In nucleotides, the CDR3 is TGTGCCAGCTCACCAAAAAGCCCAGATACGCAGTATTTT. Translation: CASSPKSPDTQYF.

J is TRBJ1-5 and V is TRBV27; D uncertain. Between the trimmed V and J ends, which lost 4 bases and 1 base, there was a span of 14 bases. CDR3 length: 16 residues. The germline CDR1 and CDR2 sequences are MNHEY and SMNVEV (reference sequence). CDR3 in amino acids: CASSSAATYSNQPQHF. CDR3 in DNA: TGTGCCAGCAGTTCCGCCGCGACATACAGCAATCAGCCCCAGCATTTT.

This rearrangement joins TRBV5-5 to TRBJ2-1; 8 positions match TRBD1. Germline V gene lookup returns CDR1 SGHKS and CDR2 YYEKEE (reference sequence). This CDR3 comprises 15 residues. V dropped 6 bases and J dropped 3; count of bases not matched to a gene: 8. The CDR3 DNA sequence: TGTGCCAGCACCTTCTGGGACAGGCTCTACAATGAGCAGTTCTTC. Amino acid sequence: CASTFWDRLYNEQFF.

With regard to this clone: Its ends do not fully match the called genes, so a read error is possible. This chain links TRBV7-8 with TRBJ1-4; 7 positions match TRBD1. The CDR3 covers 15 residues. Germline values: CDR1 SGHVS, CDR2 FQNEAQ. CDR3 region: CASRRTGTPNQKLFF. The CDR3 DNA follows: TGTGCCAGCAGAAGGACAGGAACCCCTAATCAAAAACTGTTTTTT.

The rearrangement uses TRBV2 and TRBJ2-3, with TRBD2 matching 9 bases. The germline gives CDR1 SNHLY, CDR2 FYNNEI. The length of the CDR3 is 18 residues. Trimming at V came to 0 bases and at J to 0 bases, leaving 7 bases not matched to a gene. CDR3 nucleotides: TGTGCCAGCAGTGAAGCGGGGGTGCTAGCGGGGAGCACAGATACGCAGTATTTT. It translates to CASSEAGVLAGSTDTQYF.

This clone was counted once. This sequence joins TRBV5-1 and TRBJ1-4; D call uncertain. Trimming took off 6 bases at V and 6 bases at J, with 18 bases between the two ends. Germline lookup yields CDR1 SGHRS and CDR2 YFSETQ. This CDR3 has 15 amino acids. CDR3 nucleotides: TGCGCCAGCATGAGGACTCCGGGATCGGATGAAAAACTGTTTTTT. The encoded protein is CASMRTPGSDEKLFF.

V is TRBV2 and J is TRBJ1-2; weak D call: TRBD1 (6 bases). The CDR3 runs 13 residues. In germline, CDR1 is SNHLY, CDR2 FYNNEI. Deletions cut 11 bases from V and 4 bases from J, with 17 bases between. The CDR3 spells CAEGAGGGYGYTF. The CDR3 DNA is TGTGCCGAAGGGGCGGGGGGCGGCTATGGCTACACCTTC.

As to this clone: At the DNA level, this CDR3 is encoded by other sequences in the same sample as well. The rearrangement links TRBV11-2 to TRBJ2-3; no reliable D call. The germline V gene encodes CDR1 SGHAT and CDR2 FQNNGV. The V end was cut by 0 bases, the J end by 4 bases, with 5 bases between. The CDR3 runs 13 residues. The chain's CDR3 is CASSLEAADTQYF. The DNA for the CDR3 is TGTGCCAGCAGCTTAGAGGCCGCAGATACGCAGTATTTT.

The J gene is TRBJ2-5, the V gene TRBV20-1; 11 bases align to TRBD2. In germline, CDR1 is DFQATT, CDR2 SNEGSKA (reference sequence). There are 16 residues in the CDR3. With 3 bases clipped from V and 2 bases from J, the junction kept 8 bases outside the gene matches. CDR3 sequence reads: CSASYSGGGIQETQYF. The CDR3 DNA is TGCAGTGCTAGTTATAGCGGGGGGGGGATACAAGAGACCCAGTACTTC.

Comments on this clone: This specimen includes other DNA sequences encoding the same CDR3. The chain is built from TRBV15 and TRBJ2-3; the match to TRBD1 covers 9 bases. The J segment lost 1 base and the V segment lost 2 bases, leaving 1 base of the junction unmatched. This CDR3 has 15 amino acids. In germline, CDR1 is LNHNV, CDR2 YYDKDF (reference sequence). CDR3 DNA sequence: TGTGCCACCAGCAGAAGGACAGGGGGCACAGATACGCAGTATTTT. Translation: CATSRRTGGTDTQYF.

This clone was found a few times. The chain uses TRBV7-2 and TRBJ1-5, with no clear D. Germline V gene sequence: CDR1 SGHTA, CDR2 FQGNSA. The CDR3 length is 13 residues. Deletions cut 1 base from V and 9 bases from J, with 10 bases between. The CDR3 reads CASSLVPPGPQHF. Here the CDR3 DNA reads TGTGCCAGCAGCTTAGTCCCACCGGGGCCCCAGCATTTT.

The chain is built from TRBV11-2 and TRBJ2-3; a weak D match, TRBD2 (6 bases). Trimming stripped 5 bases from V and 2 bases from J, with 14 bases between. This CDR3 is built from 15 residues. CDR1 SGHAT and CDR2 FQNNGV come from the germline V gene. The CDR3: CASSRWAGLTDTQYF. The CDR3 DNA follows: TGTGCCAGCAGCCGCTGGGCGGGGCTCACAGATACGCAGTATTTT.

The J gene is TRBJ1-4, the V gene TRBV5-6, with D perhaps matching TRBD1 (5 bases). The CDR3 contains 17 residues. V lost 7 bases and J lost 4, with 23 bases in between. The germline CDR1 and CDR2 sequences are SGHDT and YYEEEE. The CDR3 reads CASRTGGSGNYNEKLFF. The CDR3 nucleotides are TGTGCCAGCCGGACCGGGGGGTCGGGTAATTATAATGAAAAACTGTTTTTT.

This chain connects TRBV7-3 to TRBJ2-2; D is possibly TRBD2 (7 bases). V lost 5 bases and J 3 bases, leaving 13 bases between the germline ends. CDR1 and CDR2 (germline): SGHTA, FQGTGA. CDR3 length equals 15 residues. The chain's CDR3 is CASSPRGADTGELFF. In DNA, the CDR3 is TGTGCCAGCAGCCCCCGGGGGGCAGACACCGGGGAGCTGTTTTTT.

This clone is a singleton in its sample. This rearrangement joins TRBV3-1 (or the pseudogene TRBV3-2) to TRBJ2-1; TRBD2 matches 8 bases. The CDR3 has 15 residues. From germline, CDR1 is LGHDT and CDR2 YNNKEL (reference sequence). V was clipped by 1 base and J by 6 bases; unmatched bases: 5. CDR3: CASSQVPGGANEQFF. The CDR3 nucleotides read TGTGCCAGCAGCCAAGTTCCCGGGGGGGCCAATGAGCAGTTCTTC.

V is TRBV7-2 and J is TRBJ1-1; D gene unclear. Germline-derived CDR1 and CDR2 are SGHTA and FQGNSA. The germline V and J ends were trimmed by 7 bases and 1 base, with 10 bases remaining between them. The CDR3 contains 13 residues. The CDR3 DNA reads as TGTGCCAGCAAGCGAACCCCGAACACTGAAGCTTTCTTT. Encoded protein: CASKRTPNTEAFF.

This clone was seen only a few times. V gene TRBV5-6 combines with J gene TRBJ2-7; 7 nucleotides match TRBD1. The germline V gene encodes CDR1 SGHDT and CDR2 YYEEEE. The CDR3 runs 15 residues. V lost 5 bases, J lost 3 bases, and 11 bases stayed unmatched. This CDR3 reads CASSSGTASFYEQYF. In DNA, the CDR3 is TGTGCCAGCAGTTCCGGGACAGCCAGCTTCTACGAGCAGTACTTC.

The chain couples TRBV19 to TRBJ1-6; D uncertain. Per the germline V gene, CDR1 is LNHDA and CDR2 is SQIVND (reference sequence). Trimming shortened V by 1 base and J by 8 bases, and 9 bases separated the two germline ends. This CDR3 has 14 amino acids. The CDR3 DNA reads as TGTGCCAGTAGTATAGTGGTGTCAGATTCACCCCTCCACTTT. It codes for CASSIVVSDSPLHF.